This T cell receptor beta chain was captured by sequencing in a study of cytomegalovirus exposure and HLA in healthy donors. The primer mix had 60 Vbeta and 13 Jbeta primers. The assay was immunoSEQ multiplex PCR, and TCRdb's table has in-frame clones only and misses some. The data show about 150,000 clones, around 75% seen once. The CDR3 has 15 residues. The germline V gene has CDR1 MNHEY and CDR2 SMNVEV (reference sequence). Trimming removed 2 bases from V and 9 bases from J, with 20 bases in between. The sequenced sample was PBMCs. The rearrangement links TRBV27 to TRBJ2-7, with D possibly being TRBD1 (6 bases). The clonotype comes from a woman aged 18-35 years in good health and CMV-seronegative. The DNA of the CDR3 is TGTGCCAGCAGTTTAACAGGGAAAGTTAGGCATCGGCAGTACTTC. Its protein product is CASSLTGKVRHRQYF.